Listed here is a single T cell receptor (beta chain). Its antigen is unknown. The data are from a study of vaccination effects on CD4 cells after COVID-19. Sequenced by immunoSEQ multiplex PCR; TCRdb stores in-frame clones only, minus some. The sample yields 15,000 to 20,000 clones, over 60% seen once. Expansion of antigen-specific CD4+ T cells with viral peptide pools was carried out by the ViraFEST assay before sequencing. Scientists isolated CD4+ T cells after a roughly 9-day culture period ended. It was between March and December 2020 that the person had a SARS-CoV-2 infection confirmed by PCR. Each participant was administered two doses of either the BNT162b2 or the mRNA-1273 vaccine. CDR3 length equals 22 residues. CDR1 LNHDA and CDR2 SQIVND come from the germline V gene (reference sequence). V lost 2 bases and J lost 5; bases outside the gene matches: 26.

The input for sequencing was CD4+ T cells from PBMCs cultured with SARS-CoV-2 spike peptides, taken after COVID-19 vaccination. The rearrangement joins TRBV19 to TRBJ1-4; 7 bases align to TRBD1. The clonotype comes from a human donor who had a prior SARS-CoV-2 infection. The DNA of the CDR3 is TGTGCCAGTAGTATATTCTTTGTGAGCGTTCCGGGACAGCTAAACTGGAATGAAAAACTGTTTTTT. Residues: CASSIFFVSVPGQLNWNEKLFF.